This entry concerns a single T cell receptor beta chain. This CDR3 is 16 amino acids long. Germline V lookup: CDR1 KGHDR, CDR2 SFDVKD. With 7 bases clipped from V and 6 bases from J, the junction kept 10 bases outside the gene matches. The sample comes from a study of blood T cell repertoires in COVID-19. In the study overall: Italy, Spain and the United States were the sources of the convalescent and acute COVID-19 samples.

Here immunoSEQ multiplex PCR was the method, and the copy in TCRdb shows in-frame clones only, minus some. The repertoire holds some 250,000 clones, with approximately 83% as singletons. This receptor was obtained from a man between 35 and 55 years old with acute or convalescent COVID-19. What was sequenced was peripheral blood. The V and J genes are TRBV24-1 and TRBJ2-2; 10 bases are a match to TRBD1. CDR3 nucleotides: TGTGCCACCAGAGACAGGGGGCCCCGGAGCCCCGGGGAGCTGTTTTTT. Translating gives CATRDRGPRSPGELFF.